This T cell receptor beta chain was captured by sequencing in a study of blood T cell repertoires in COVID-19. Study at large: The samples span acute and convalescent COVID-19 from the United States, Italy and Spain. The cDNA or gDNA used as material had been derived from T cells, B-cell-depleted T cells, or PBMCs.

Recruited during active infection, patients (from Seattle) were subsequently followed longitudinally. The germline V gene has CDR1 WNHNN and CDR2 SYGVQD (reference sequence). V lost 0 bases, J lost 2 bases, and 11 bases lay in between. The CDR3 sequence is 16 residues long. Method: immunoSEQ multiplex PCR; TCRdb's copy keeps in-frame clones and lacks some. The table includes a few hundred thousand clones, 88% detected once. The chain uses TRBV10-1 and TRBJ2-1; D gene unclear. Specimen: peripheral blood. This TCR was recovered from a woman in her 30s with COVID-19, enrolled during active disease. CDR3 protein: CASSESKPVPYNEQFF. The CDR3 nucleotides read TGCGCCAGCAGTGAGTCGAAGCCGGTCCCCTACAATGAGCAGTTCTTC.